This T cell receptor beta chain was sequenced for a study of regulatory T cells in long-lasting Graves disease. About the research overall: Positive TSH receptor antibodies alongside over 5 years of antithyroid drugs were what marked Graves' disease as persistent. Regarding the study as a whole: Repertoires from persistent disease leaned toward TRBV28, TRBJ1-2 and TRBJ2-5.

In its sample, this clonotype was seen many times. Its target is unknown. According to the study, TCR beta libraries were built with iRepertoire HTBI primers and CDR3-region Arm-PCR. In the source study's methods: Spanning all samples, the identified segments comprised some 62 TRBV and about 13 TRBJ. TCRdb processed the multiplex PCR reads anew with MiXCR; each CDR3 protein has one entry. What appears here as the V and J calls and clone size reflects TCRdb's work, not the paper's. The table has 350,000 to 450,000 distinct CDR3 sequences, roughly 23% seen once. Per the germline V gene, CDR1 is ENHRY and CDR2 is SYGVKD. J was trimmed by 4 bases and V by 5 bases; bases with no gene match: 5. The CDR3 length is 15 residues. Stated time point: persistent/refractory GD, antithyroid drugs over 5 years with positive TRAb. The authors made the TCR library using RNA they extracted from PBMCs. Patients were enrolled at an endocrinology department in Xi'an, China.

The sequencing here drew on peripheral blood mononuclear cells (PBMCs), taken when the disease was refractory, from a patient treated with antithyroid drugs. This receptor was identified in a woman in her 40s with Graves disease. This chain uses TRBV10-3 with TRBJ1-6, with TRBD1 matching over 7 bases. CDR3 nucleotide sequence: TGTGCCATCAGTCCTCGGGGACAGTATAATTCACCCCTCCACTTT. It encodes CAISPRGQYNSPLHF.